This T cell receptor (beta chain) comes out of a study of Ad26.COV2.S vaccination and SARS-CoV-2 variants. Sequenced by immunoSEQ multiplex PCR; TCRdb stores in-frame clones only, minus some. Altogether hundreds of thousands of clones are present, roughly nine tenths being singletons, with the ten largest covering over 2.5%. The V gene's germline CDR1 is SGHTA and CDR2 FQGNSA. The ends were cut back, 5 bases at V and 9 bases at J, with 20 bases in the middle. The CDR3 is 15 residues long. Noted treatment: roughly 18 received Ad26.COV2.S at low or high dose, single or two shots; roughly 5 received placebo; per-sample allocation not given. Sampling happened 63 days after the first vaccine or placebo injection.

The sequences come from peripheral blood, collected in a trial of Ad26.COV2.S vaccine versus placebo. This sequence originates from a person between 18 and 65 years old who received the Ad26.COV2.S COVID-19 vaccine or a placebo. This chain connects TRBV7-2 to TRBJ2-1; no definite D call. In DNA, the CDR3 is TGTGCCAGCAGCCCCGCCCCGGGCGGAGAGGCTGAGCAGTTCTTC. Protein: CASSPAPGGEAEQFF.